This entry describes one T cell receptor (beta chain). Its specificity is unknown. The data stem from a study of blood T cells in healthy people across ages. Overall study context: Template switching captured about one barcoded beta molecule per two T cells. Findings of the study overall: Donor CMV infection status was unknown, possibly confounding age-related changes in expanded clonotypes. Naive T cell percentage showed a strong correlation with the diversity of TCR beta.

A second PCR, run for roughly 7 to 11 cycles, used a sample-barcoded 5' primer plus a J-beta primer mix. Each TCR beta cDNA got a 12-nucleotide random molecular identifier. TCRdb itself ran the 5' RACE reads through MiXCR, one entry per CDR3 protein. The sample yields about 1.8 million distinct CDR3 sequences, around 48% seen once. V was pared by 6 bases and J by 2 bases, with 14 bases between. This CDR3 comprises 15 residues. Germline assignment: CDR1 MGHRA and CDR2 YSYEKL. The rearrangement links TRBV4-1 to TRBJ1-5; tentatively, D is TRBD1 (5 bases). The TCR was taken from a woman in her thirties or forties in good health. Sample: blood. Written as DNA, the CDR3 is TGCGCCAGCAGGAAGACAGAGATGGGCAATCAGCCCCAGCATTTT. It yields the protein CASRKTEMGNQPQHF.